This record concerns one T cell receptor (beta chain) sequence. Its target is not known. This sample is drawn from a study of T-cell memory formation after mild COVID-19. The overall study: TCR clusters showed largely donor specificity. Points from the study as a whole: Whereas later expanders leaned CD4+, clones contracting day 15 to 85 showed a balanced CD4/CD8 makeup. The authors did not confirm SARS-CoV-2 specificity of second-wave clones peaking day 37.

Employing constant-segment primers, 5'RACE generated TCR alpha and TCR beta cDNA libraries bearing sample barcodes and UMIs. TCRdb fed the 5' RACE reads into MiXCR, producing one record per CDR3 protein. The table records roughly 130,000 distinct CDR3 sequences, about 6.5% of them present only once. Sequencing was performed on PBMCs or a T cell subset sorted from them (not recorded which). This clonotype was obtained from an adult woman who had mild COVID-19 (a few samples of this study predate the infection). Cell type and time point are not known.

The CDR3 protein is CASRAQQGKHTDTQYF. The DNA of the CDR3 is TGTGCCAGCAGGGCCCAACAGGGGAAGCACACAGATACGCAGTATTTT. This chain links TRBV27 with TRBJ2-3; 7 bases map to TRBD1. The CDR3 has 16 residues. V trimming: 6 bases; J trimming: 2 bases; junction bases outside the gene matches: 11. Germline-derived CDR1 and CDR2 are MNHEY and SMNVEV (reference sequence).